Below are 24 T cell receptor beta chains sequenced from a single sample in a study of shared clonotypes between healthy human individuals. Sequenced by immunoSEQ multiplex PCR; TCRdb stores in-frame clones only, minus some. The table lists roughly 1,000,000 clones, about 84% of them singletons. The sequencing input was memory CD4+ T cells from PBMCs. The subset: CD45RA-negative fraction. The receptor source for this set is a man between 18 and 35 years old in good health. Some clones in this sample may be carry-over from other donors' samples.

This CDR3 is CASSLADGSSYEQYF. In nucleotides, the CDR3 is TGTGCCAGCAGCTTAGCCGACGGAAGCTCCTACGAGCAGTACTTC. The rearrangement joins TRBV11-2 to TRBJ2-7; D call uncertain. The CDR3 is made up of 15 amino acids. Trimming removed 1 base from V and 0 bases from J, with 10 bases in between. Germline V gene data show CDR1 as SGHAT and CDR2 as FQNNGV.

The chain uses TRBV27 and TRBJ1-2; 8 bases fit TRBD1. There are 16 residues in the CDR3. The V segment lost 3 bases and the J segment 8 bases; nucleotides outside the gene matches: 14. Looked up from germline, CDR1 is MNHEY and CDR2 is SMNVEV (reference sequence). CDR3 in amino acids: CASSFWTGRRPGGYTF. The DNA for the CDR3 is TGTGCCAGCAGTTTTTGGACAGGGCGGCGTCCTGGCGGCTACACCTTC.

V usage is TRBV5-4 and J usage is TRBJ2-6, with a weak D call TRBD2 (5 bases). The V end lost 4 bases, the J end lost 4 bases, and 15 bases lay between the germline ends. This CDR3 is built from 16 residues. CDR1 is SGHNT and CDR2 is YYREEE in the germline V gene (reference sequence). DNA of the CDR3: TGTGCCAGCAGCCAAGATCTAGGGAGCGGGGCCAACGTCCTGACTTTC. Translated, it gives CASSQDLGSGANVLTF. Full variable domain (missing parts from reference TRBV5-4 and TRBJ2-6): ETGVTQSPTHLIKTRGQQVTLRCSSQSGHNTVSWYQQALGQGPQFIFQYYREEENGRGNFPPRFSGLQFPNYSSELNVNALELDDSALYLCASSQDLGSGANVLTFGAGSRLTVL.

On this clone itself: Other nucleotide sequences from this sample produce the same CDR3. In DNA, the CDR3 is TGTGCCAGCAGCCCTCAGCGGTACGAGCAGTACTTC. Translated, it gives CASSPQRYEQYF. The genes are TRBV7-2 and TRBJ2-7, with D perhaps TRBD2 (5 bases). The CDR3 runs 12 residues. The germline V and J ends were trimmed by 5 bases and 4 bases, with 9 bases remaining between them. CDR1 SGHTA and CDR2 FQGNSA come from the germline V gene.

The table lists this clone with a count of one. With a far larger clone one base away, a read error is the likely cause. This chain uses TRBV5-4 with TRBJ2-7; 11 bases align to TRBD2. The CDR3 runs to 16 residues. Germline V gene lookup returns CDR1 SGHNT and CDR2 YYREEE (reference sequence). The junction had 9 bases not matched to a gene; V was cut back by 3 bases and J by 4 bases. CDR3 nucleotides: TGTGCCAGCAGCTCGGGGGAGGGACTAGCGGAATACGAGCAGTACTTC. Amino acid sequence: CASSSGEGLAEYEQYF.

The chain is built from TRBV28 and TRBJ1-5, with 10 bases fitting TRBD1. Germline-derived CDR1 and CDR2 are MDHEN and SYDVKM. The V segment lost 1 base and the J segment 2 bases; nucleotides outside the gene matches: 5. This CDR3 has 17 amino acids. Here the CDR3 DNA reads TGTGCCAGCAGTTTATCGGGGACAGGGGAAGGCAATCAGCCCCAGCATTTT. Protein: CASSLSGTGEGNQPQHF.

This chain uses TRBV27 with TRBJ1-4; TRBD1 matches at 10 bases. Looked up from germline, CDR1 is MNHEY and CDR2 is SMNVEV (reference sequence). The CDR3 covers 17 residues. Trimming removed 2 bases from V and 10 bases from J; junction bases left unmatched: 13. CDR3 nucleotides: TGTGCCAGCAGTTTAGCCTCCGGGACAGGGGTGAAGGGAAAACTGTTTTTT. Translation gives CASSLASGTGVKGKLFF.

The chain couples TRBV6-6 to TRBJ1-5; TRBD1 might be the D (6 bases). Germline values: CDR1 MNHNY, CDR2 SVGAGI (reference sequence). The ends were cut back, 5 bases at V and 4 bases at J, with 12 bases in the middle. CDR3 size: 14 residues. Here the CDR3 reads CASSRGESNQPQHF. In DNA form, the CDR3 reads TGTGCCAGCAGTAGGGGGGAGAGTAATCAGCCCCAGCATTTT.

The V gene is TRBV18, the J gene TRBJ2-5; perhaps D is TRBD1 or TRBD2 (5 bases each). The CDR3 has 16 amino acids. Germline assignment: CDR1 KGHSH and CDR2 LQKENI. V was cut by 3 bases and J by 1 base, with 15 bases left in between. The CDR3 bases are TGTGCCAGCTCACCTTCGAACAGGAGGATCCAAGAGACCCAGTACTTC. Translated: CASSPSNRRIQETQYF.

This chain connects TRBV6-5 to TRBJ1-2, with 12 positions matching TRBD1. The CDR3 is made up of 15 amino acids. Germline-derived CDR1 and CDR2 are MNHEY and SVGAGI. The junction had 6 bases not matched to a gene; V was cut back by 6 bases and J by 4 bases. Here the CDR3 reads CASRTGQGAGYGYTF. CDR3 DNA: TGTGCCAGCAGGACGGGACAGGGGGCTGGCTATGGCTACACCTTC.

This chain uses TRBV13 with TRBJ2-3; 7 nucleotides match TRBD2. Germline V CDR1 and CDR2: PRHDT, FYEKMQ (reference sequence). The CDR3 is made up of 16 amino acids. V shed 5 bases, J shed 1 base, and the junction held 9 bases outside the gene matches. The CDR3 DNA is TGTGCCAGCAGCCCTTCGGGGGAGGGCGGCACAGATACGCAGTATTTT. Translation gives CASSPSGEGGTDTQYF.

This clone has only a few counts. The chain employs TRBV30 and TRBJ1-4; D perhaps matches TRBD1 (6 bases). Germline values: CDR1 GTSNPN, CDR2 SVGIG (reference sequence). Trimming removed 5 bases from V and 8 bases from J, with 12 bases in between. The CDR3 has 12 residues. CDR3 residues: CAWRTGWEKLFF. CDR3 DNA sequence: TGTGCCTGGCGAACAGGGTGGGAAAAACTGTTTTTT. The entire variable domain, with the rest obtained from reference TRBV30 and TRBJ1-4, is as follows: SQTIHQWPATLVQPVGSPLSLECTVEGTSNPNLYWYRQAAGRGLQLLFYSVGIGQISSEVPQNLSASRPQDRQFILSSKKLLLSDSGFYLCAWRTGWEKLFFGSGTQLSVL.

The CDR3 region is CASSEGLGGFQPQHF. The DNA of the CDR3 is TGTGCCAGCAGTGAAGGTCTCGGGGGGTTTCAGCCCCAGCATTTT. The V call is TRBV6-1, the J call TRBJ1-5, with D possibly matching TRBD1 (5 bases). This CDR3 spans 15 amino acids. Trimming removed 1 base from V and 6 bases from J, with 13 bases in between. Germline V CDR1 and CDR2: MNHNS, SASEGT.

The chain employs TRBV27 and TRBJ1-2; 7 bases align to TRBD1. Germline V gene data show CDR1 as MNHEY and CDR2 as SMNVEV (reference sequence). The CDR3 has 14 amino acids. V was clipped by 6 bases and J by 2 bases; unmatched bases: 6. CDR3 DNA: TGTGCCAGCAGCCCCCAGGGGGGGAACTATGGCTACACCTTC. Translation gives CASSPQGGNYGYTF.

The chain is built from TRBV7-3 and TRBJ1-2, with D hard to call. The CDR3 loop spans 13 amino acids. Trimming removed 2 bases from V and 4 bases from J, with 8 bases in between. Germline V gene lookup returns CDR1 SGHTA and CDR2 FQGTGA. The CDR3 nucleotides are TGTGCCAGCAGCTTATTGGGAGGCTATGGCTACACCTTC. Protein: CASSLLGGYGYTF.

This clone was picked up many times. CDR3 amino acids: CASAPSGVYGYTF. CDR3 coding DNA: TGTGCCAGCGCCCCCTCAGGGGTCTATGGCTACACCTTC. The V gene is TRBV2, the J gene TRBJ1-2; possible D gene TRBD1, 6 bases. V lost 8 bases and J 4 bases, leaving 14 bases between the germline ends. Germline V gene data show CDR1 as SNHLY and CDR2 as FYNNEI. The CDR3 has 13 amino acids. The full variable domain, with the rest looked up from reference TRBV2 and TRBJ1-2, is EPEVTQTPSHQVTQMGQEVILRCVPISNHLYFYWYRQILGQKVEFLVSFYNNEISEKSEIFDDQFSVERPDGSNFTLKIRSTKLEDSAMYFCASAPSGVYGYTFGSGTRLTVV.

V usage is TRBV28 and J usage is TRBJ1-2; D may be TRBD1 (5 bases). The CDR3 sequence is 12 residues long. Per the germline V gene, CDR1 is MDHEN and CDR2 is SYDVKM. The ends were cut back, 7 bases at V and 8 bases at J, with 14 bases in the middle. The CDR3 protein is CASTRGGYGYTF. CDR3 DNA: TGTGCCAGCACAAGGGGAGGATACGGCTACACCTTC.

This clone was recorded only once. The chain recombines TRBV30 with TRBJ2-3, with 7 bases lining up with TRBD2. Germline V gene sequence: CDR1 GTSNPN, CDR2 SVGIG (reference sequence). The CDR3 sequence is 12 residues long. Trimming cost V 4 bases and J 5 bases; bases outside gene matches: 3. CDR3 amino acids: CAWTSGVDTQYF. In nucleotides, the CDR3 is TGTGCCTGGACTAGCGGAGTAGATACGCAGTATTTT.

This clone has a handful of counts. This CDR3 reads CASSQDMGQGLPFF. CDR3 coding DNA: TGCGCCAGCAGCCAAGACATGGGACAGGGCTTACCTTTCTTT. The J gene is TRBJ1-1, the V gene TRBV4-1, with TRBD1 identical over 9 bases. After removal of 0 bases from V and 12 bases from J, the junction contained 8 bases not matched to a gene. The CDR3 loop spans 14 amino acids. Germline V gives CDR1 MGHRA, CDR2 YSYEKL.

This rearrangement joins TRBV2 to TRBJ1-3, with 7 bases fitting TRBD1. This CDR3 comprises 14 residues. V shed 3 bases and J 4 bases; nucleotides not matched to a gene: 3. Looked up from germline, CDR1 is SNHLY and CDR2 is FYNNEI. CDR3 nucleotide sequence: TGTGCCAGCAGTGACGAGACAGGGGGAAACACCATATATTTT. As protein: CASSDETGGNTIYF.

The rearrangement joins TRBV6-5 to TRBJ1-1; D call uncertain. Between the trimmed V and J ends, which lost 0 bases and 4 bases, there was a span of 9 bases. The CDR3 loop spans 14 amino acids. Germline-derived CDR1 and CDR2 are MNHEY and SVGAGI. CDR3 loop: CASSYSVPSTEAFF. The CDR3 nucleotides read TGTGCCAGCAGTTACTCAGTACCGAGCACTGAAGCTTTCTTT.

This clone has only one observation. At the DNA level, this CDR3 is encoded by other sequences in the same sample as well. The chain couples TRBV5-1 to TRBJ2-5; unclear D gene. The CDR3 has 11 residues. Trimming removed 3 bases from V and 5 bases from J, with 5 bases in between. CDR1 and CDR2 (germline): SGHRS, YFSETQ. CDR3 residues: CASSYEETQYF. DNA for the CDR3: TGCGCCAGCAGCTATGAGGAGACCCAGTACTTC.

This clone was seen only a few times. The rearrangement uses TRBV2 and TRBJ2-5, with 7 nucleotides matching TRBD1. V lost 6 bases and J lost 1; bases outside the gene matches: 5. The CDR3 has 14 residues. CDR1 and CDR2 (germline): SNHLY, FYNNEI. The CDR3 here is CASRPDRVQETQYF. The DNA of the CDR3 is TGTGCCAGCAGGCCCGACAGGGTCCAAGAGACCCAGTACTTC.

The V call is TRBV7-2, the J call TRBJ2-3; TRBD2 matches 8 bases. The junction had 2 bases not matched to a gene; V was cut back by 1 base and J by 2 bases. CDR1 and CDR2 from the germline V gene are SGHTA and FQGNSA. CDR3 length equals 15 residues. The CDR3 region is CASSLDGRATDTQYF. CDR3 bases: TGTGCCAGCAGCTTAGACGGGAGGGCCACAGATACGCAGTATTTT.